These T cell receptor beta chains were read from a single sample in a study of T cells after yellow fever vaccination. Each CDR3 protein gets one entry after TCRdb re-called the 5' RACE reads with MiXCR. The sample yields fewer than 500,000 distinct CDR3 sequences, around 20% seen once. The sample here was PBMCs, taken before the yellow fever booster vaccination. These receptors all come from a man younger than 30 who received the YFV17D yellow fever vaccine. The CDR3 runs from the conserved cysteine through the conserved F or W. The D gene is left open where the match is weak. Clone sizes are given selectively: once, few, many, or a class where the clone is expanded.

clone size	V gene	D gene	J gene	CDR3 protein	CDR3 DNA
NA	TRBV5-1	TRBD1	TRBJ1-4	CASKFGGGVINEKLFF	TGCGCCAGCAAATTCGGAGGGGGCGTTATTAATGAAAAACTGTTTTTT
NA	TRBV4-1	NA	TRBJ2-5	CASSQVHGGPQETQYF	TGCGCCAGCAGCCAGGTTCATGGAGGGCCCCAAGAGACCCAGTACTTC
many	TRBV6-5	NA	TRBJ1-2	CASSYYGSYGYTF	TGTGCCAGCAGTTACTACGGGAGCTATGGCTACACCTTC
once	TRBV9	TRBD1	TRBJ1-1	CASSAWDSKNTEAFF	TGTGCCAGCAGCGCATGGGACAGCAAGAACACTGAAGCTTTCTTT
few	TRBV29-1	TRBD1	TRBJ2-7	CSVEGQGYEQYF	TGCAGCGTGGAAGGACAGGGCTACGAGCAGTACTTC
NA	TRBV7-2	NA	TRBJ2-1	CASSLRAGRNEQFF	TGTGCCAGCAGCCTCCGGGCCGGTCGGAATGAGCAGTTCTTC
NA	TRBV29-1	TRBD1	TRBJ1-4	CSVDPGTDSNEKLFF	TGCAGCGTTGACCCCGGGACAGACTCTAATGAAAAACTGTTTTTT
NA	TRBV4-3	NA	TRBJ2-5	CASSQFARGGRETQYF	TGCGCCAGCAGCCAATTTGCACGGGGCGGGCGTGAGACCCAGTACTTC
NA	TRBV6-6	NA	TRBJ1-1	CASSYGAGVVTEAFF	TGTGCCAGCAGTTACGGCGCAGGGGTCGTCACTGAAGCTTTCTTT
few	TRBV20-1	NA	TRBJ2-1	CSARDSVRDPWAEQFF	TGCAGTGCTAGAGATTCGGTTAGAGATCCATGGGCTGAGCAGTTCTTC
few	TRBV4-2	NA	TRBJ2-1	CASSQGHILSYNEQFF	TGTGCCAGCAGCCAAGGCCACATACTAAGCTACAATGAGCAGTTCTTC
few	TRBV5-1	NA	TRBJ2-1	CASSLRQVTYNEQFF	TGCGCCAGCAGCTTACGGCAGGTTACCTACAATGAGCAGTTCTTC
few	TRBV7-6	NA	TRBJ2-5	CASGYRVGETQYF	TGTGCCAGCGGCTACAGGGTCGGGGAGACCCAGTACTTC
few	TRBV27	NA	TRBJ1-2	CASSKEGNYGYTF	TGTGCCAGCAGTAAGGAGGGAAACTATGGCTACACCTTC
few	TRBV29-1	NA	TRBJ1-2	CSAEERGRAYGYTF	TGCAGCGCTGAAGAACGTGGTAGGGCCTATGGCTACACCTTC
few	TRBV6-2/TRBV6-3	TRBD1	TRBJ2-1	CASSYPTGQYGFEQFF	TGTGCCAGCAGTTACCCGACAGGGCAATATGGGTTTGAGCAGTTCTTC
NA	TRBV6-2/TRBV6-3	TRBD2	TRBJ2-7	CASFGLAVPYEQYF	TGTGCCAGCTTCGGACTAGCGGTGCCCTACGAGCAGTACTTC
NA	TRBV12-3/TRBV12-4	NA	TRBJ1-1	CASSSPRDTEAFF	TGTGCCAGCAGTTCCCCAAGGGACACTGAAGCTTTCTTT
few	TRBV7-9	NA	TRBJ2-5	CASCPRDQETQYF	TGTGCCAGCTGTCCCCGGGACCAAGAGACCCAGTACTTC
NA	TRBV5-1	TRBD2	TRBJ2-5	CASSLGTSGSQETQYF	TGCGCCAGCAGCTTGGGGACTAGCGGGAGTCAAGAGACCCAGTACTTC
few	TRBV7-2	NA	TRBJ1-1	CASSLEAPPWGEAFF	TGTGCCAGCAGCTTAGAGGCCCCACCTTGGGGTGAAGCTTTCTTT
few	TRBV5-1	NA	TRBJ1-1	CASSLEGTLEAFF	TGCGCCAGCAGCTTGGAGGGGACTCTTGAAGCTTTCTTT
few	TRBV7-3	NA	TRBJ2-5	CASSLGGSSNRETQYF	TGTGCCAGCAGCTTAGGCGGGTCCTCGAACCGGGAGACCCAGTACTTC
NA	TRBV9	TRBD1	TRBJ1-6	CASSVGRTGVSPLHF	TGTGCCAGCAGCGTAGGTCGGACAGGGGTGTCACCCCTCCACTTT
many	TRBV5-1	NA	TRBJ2-3	CASSWAEDTQYF	TGCGCCAGCAGCTGGGCGGAAGATACGCAGTATTTT
few	TRBV4-3	NA	TRBJ1-4	CASSQVMRGLNEKLFF	TGCGCCAGCAGCCAAGTAATGAGGGGACTTAATGAAAAACTGTTTTTT
NA	TRBV6-5	NA	TRBJ2-7	CASRYRGGEQYF	TGTGCCAGCAGGTACAGGGGAGGCGAGCAGTACTTC
NA	TRBV30	NA	TRBJ2-7	CAWSVSGVIYEQYF	TGTGCCTGGAGTGTATCCGGGGTAATTTACGAGCAGTACTTC
NA	TRBV7-2	TRBD1	TRBJ2-7	CASSPGQGREQYF	TGTGCCAGCAGCCCGGGACAGGGGAGGGAGCAGTACTTC
many	TRBV7-9	TRBD1	TRBJ2-1	CASSLGRTGGVNEQFF	TGTGCCAGCAGCTTAGGCCGGACAGGGGGAGTCAATGAGCAGTTCTTC
once	TRBV12-5	NA	TRBJ2-1	CASANYNYNEQFF	TGTGCTAGTGCTAATTACAACTACAATGAGCAGTTCTTC
NA	TRBV5-6	TRBD2	TRBJ2-3	CASSPLTSGGADTQYF	TGTGCCAGCAGTCCACTGACTAGCGGGGGGGCAGATACGCAGTATTTT
few	TRBV12-5	NA	TRBJ1-5	CASGLPHGRDSNQPQHF	TGTGCTAGTGGTTTGCCCCACGGACGGGATAGCAATCAGCCCCAGCATTTT
NA	TRBV27	NA	TRBJ1-4	CASSLVRHEKLFF	TGTGCCAGCAGTTTGGTACGGCATGAAAAACTGTTTTTT
few	TRBV2	NA	TRBJ1-1	CASRAPGTGSPEAFF	TGTGCCAGCAGGGCGCCCGGGACCGGATCCCCTGAAGCTTTCTTT
few	TRBV5-5	NA	TRBJ1-5	CASSFQGPPDQPQHF	TGTGCCAGCAGCTTTCAGGGTCCCCCCGATCAGCCCCAGCATTTT
few	TRBV12-5	NA	TRBJ2-5	CASADPGTETQYF	TGTGCTAGTGCCGACCCGGGTACCGAGACCCAGTACTTC
NA	TRBV29-1	TRBD2	TRBJ2-3	CSAGTSGRDTQYF	TGCAGCGCCGGGACTAGCGGGCGAGATACGCAGTATTTT
few	TRBV30	NA	TRBJ1-5	CAWSYSTRNQPQHF	TGTGCCTGGAGCTACAGTACGCGCAATCAGCCCCAGCATTTT
few	TRBV19	NA	TRBJ1-5	CATRQGLSNQPQHF	TGTGCCACAAGGCAGGGATTAAGCAATCAGCCCCAGCATTTT
few	TRBV29-1	NA	TRBJ2-4	CSVEGIAKNIQYF	TGCAGCGTGGAGGGGATAGCCAAAAACATTCAGTACTTC
many	TRBV12-3/TRBV12-4	NA	TRBJ2-3	CASSFSQPTDTQYF	TGTGCCAGCAGTTTTTCTCAGCCCACAGATACGCAGTATTTT
NA	TRBV7-6	NA	TRBJ2-2	CASSFQANTGELFF	TGTGCCAGCAGCTTTCAAGCGAACACCGGGGAGCTGTTTTTT
NA	TRBV27	NA	TRBJ2-3	CASSFGRTRTDTQYF	TGTGCCAGCAGTTTTGGGCGGACCCGCACAGATACGCAGTATTTT
few	TRBV12-3/TRBV12-4	NA	TRBJ2-2	CASSLTGLGNTGELFF	TGTGCCAGCAGCCTCACGGGACTCGGGAACACCGGGGAGCTGTTTTTT
few	TRBV10-1	NA	TRBJ2-1	CASGGTQYNEQFF	TGCGCCAGCGGGGGGACACAGTACAATGAGCAGTTCTTC
NA	TRBV7-2	TRBD2	TRBJ2-5	CASSLVTSAKTQYF	TGTGCCAGCAGCTTAGTAACTAGCGCTAAGACCCAGTACTTC
NA	TRBV29-1	TRBD2	TRBJ2-1	CSAPTTSGGASEQFF	TGCAGCGCCCCTACCACTAGCGGGGGGGCGAGTGAGCAGTTCTTC
few	TRBV7-7	TRBD1	TRBJ2-1	CASSLAFGLSGGQFF	TGTGCTAGCAGCTTAGCATTCGGCCTCTCAGGGGGACAGTTCTTC
few	TRBV4-1	NA	TRBJ1-2	CASSQEAGRMNGYTF	TGCGCCAGCAGCCAAGAAGCGGGCAGGATGAATGGCTACACCTTC
few	TRBV7-2	NA	TRBJ2-1	CASSSPRGIVFSSYNEQFF	TGTGCCAGCAGCTCGCCGCGAGGGATAGTTTTTAGCTCCTACAATGAGCAGTTCTTC
few	TRBV20-1	TRBD1	TRBJ1-2	CSASLPGQRGYTF	TGCAGTGCTAGTCTTCCGGGACAGCGTGGCTACACCTTC
few	TRBV5-1	NA	TRBJ2-1	CASSLQGYSYNEQFF	TGCGCCAGCAGCTTGCAGGGCTACTCCTACAATGAGCAGTTCTTC
NA	TRBV6-2/TRBV6-3	NA	TRBJ1-6	CASSYLARGYSPLHF	TGTGCCAGCAGTTATTTGGCCAGGGGATACTCACCCCTCCACTTT
few	TRBV6-2/TRBV6-3	TRBD1	TRBJ2-2	CASSWRQGGGELFF	TGTGCCAGCAGTTGGAGACAGGGCGGCGGGGAGCTGTTTTTT
NA	TRBV12-3/TRBV12-4	NA	TRBJ1-5	CASSFLPNQPQHF	TGTGCCAGCAGTTTTCTCCCGAATCAGCCCCAGCATTTT
few	TRBV7-9	NA	TRBJ2-2	CAYMPHELFF	TGTGCCTACATGCCCCACGAGCTGTTTTTT
NA	TRBV27	TRBD2	TRBJ2-7	CASSLLGSGSEQYF	TGTGCCAGCAGTTTATTAGGTAGCGGGAGCGAGCAGTACTTC
NA	TRBV20-1	TRBD2	TRBJ2-5	CSAALAGGVQETQYF	TGCAGTGCTGCTTTAGCGGGGGGCGTACAAGAGACCCAGTACTTC
NA	TRBV24-1	NA	TRBJ2-5	CATSGVGRETQYF	TGTGCCACCAGTGGCGTGGGGCGGGAGACCCAGTACTTC